Ten or more counts support the clone carrying this T cell receptor (beta chain). What it binds is not known. The sorted Tregs were CD4+CD25+CD127-/low cells. Study results and caveats: Larger-cohort validation covered only one TCR beta V-J rearrangement. Greatest tumor Treg TCR overlap was with tumor naive CD4+ cells. The TCR gene usage of tumor memory CD4+ T cells clustered together with blood and lymph node memory CD4+ cells and with lymph node naive CD4+ cells.

J was trimmed by 1 base and V by 4 bases; bases with no gene match: 5. CDR1 is MNHNS and CDR2 is SASEGT in the germline V gene. CDR3 length: 16 amino acids. A single record per CDR3 protein comes from TCRdb applying MiXCR to the 5' RACE reads. The data show over 25,000 distinct CDR3 sequences, roughly 30% seen once. The V gene is TRBV6-1, the J gene TRBJ1-5; 9 bases are shared with TRBD1. This receptor was identified in a female donor with breast cancer. Specimen: tumor-infiltrating Tregs sorted from the breast tumor. The CDR3 sequence is CASSGSDRGSNQPQHF. The CDR3 nucleotides read TGTGCCAGCAGTGGGTCGGACAGGGGAAGCAATCAGCCCCAGCATTTT.